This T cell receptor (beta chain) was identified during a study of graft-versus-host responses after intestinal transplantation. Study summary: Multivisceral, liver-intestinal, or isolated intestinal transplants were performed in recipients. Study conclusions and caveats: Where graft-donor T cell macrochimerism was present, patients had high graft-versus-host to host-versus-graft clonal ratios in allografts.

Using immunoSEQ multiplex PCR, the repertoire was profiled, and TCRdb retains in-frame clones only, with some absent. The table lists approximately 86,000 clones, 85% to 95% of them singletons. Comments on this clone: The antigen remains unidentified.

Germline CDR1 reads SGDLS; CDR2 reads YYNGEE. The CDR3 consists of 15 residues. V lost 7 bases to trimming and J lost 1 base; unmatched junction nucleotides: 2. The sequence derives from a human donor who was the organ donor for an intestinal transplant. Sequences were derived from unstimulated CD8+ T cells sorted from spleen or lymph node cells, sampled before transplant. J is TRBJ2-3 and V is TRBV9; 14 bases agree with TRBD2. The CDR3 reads CASAGLAGGTDTQYF. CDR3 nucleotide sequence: TGTGCCAGCGCGGGACTAGCGGGGGGCACAGATACGCAGTATTTT.